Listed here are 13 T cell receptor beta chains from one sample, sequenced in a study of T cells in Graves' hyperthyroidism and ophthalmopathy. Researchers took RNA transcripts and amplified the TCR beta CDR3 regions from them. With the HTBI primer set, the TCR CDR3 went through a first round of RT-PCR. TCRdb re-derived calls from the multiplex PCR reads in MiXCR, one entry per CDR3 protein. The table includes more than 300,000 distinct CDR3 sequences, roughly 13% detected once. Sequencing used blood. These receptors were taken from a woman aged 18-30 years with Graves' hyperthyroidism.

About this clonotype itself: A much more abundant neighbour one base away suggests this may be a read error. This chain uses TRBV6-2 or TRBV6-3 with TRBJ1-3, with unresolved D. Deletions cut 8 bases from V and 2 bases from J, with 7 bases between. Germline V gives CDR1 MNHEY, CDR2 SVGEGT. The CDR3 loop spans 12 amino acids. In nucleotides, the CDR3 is TGTGCCAGCCGGACTGCTGGAAACACCATATATTTT. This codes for CASRTAGNTIYF.

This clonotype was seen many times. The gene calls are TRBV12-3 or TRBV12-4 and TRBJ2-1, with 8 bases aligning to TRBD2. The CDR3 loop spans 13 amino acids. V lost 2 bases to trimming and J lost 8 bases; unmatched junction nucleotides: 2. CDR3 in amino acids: CASSLSGSYEQFF. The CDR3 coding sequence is TGTGCCAGCAGTTTAAGCGGGAGCTATGAGCAGTTCTTC.

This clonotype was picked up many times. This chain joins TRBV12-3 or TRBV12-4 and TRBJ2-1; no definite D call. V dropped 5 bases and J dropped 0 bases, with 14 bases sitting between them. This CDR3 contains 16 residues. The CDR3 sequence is CASSPSPSGSYNEQFF. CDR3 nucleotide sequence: TGTGCCAGCAGTCCATCACCCTCGGGCTCCTACAATGAGCAGTTCTTC.

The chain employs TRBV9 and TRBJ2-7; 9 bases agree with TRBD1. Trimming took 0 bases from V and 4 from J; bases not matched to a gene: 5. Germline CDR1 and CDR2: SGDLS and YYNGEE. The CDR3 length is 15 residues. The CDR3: CASSVGYRGLYEQYF. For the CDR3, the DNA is TGTGCCAGCAGCGTAGGGTACAGGGGGCTTTACGAGCAGTACTTC.

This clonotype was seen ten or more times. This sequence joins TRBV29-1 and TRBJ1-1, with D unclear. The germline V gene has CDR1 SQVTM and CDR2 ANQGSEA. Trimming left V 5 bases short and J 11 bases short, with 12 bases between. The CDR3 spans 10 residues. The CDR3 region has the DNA TGCAGCGTTAGCGATGGAGTCGCTTTCTTT. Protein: CSVSDGVAFF.

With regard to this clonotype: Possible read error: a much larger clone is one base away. This chain's CDR3 is CASSATEGEDTQYF. DNA for the CDR3: TGTGCCAGCTCCGCGACAGAGGGGGAAGATACGCAGTATTTT. J is TRBJ2-3 and V is TRBV6-1; possibly TRBD1 for D (6 bases). This CDR3 is built from 14 residues. Germline CDR1 reads MNHNS; CDR2 reads SASEGT. The V gene lost 8 bases and the J gene lost 5 bases, with 17 bases spanning the gap.

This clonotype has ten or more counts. In DNA, the CDR3 is TGCAGTGCTAGAGAGAACAGCCGGAACACTGAAGCTTTCTTT. It encodes CSARENSRNTEAFF. The V gene is TRBV20-1, the J gene TRBJ1-1, with no clear D. V lost 0 bases and J 1 base, leaving 9 bases between the germline ends. Germline CDR1 is DFQATT and CDR2 is SNEGSKA (reference sequence). The CDR3 length is 14 residues.

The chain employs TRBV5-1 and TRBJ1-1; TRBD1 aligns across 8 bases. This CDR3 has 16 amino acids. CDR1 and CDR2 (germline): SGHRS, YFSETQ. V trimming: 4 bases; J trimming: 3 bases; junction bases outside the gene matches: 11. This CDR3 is CASSPNRGVEDTEAFF. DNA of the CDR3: TGCGCCAGCAGCCCGAACAGGGGGGTTGAGGACACTGAAGCTTTCTTT.

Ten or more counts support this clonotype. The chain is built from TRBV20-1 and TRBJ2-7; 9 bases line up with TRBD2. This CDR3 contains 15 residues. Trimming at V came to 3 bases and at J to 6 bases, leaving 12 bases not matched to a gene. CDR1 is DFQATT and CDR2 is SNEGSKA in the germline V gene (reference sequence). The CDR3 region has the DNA TGCAGTGCTAGCCGGGCTAGCGGGATGGTGTCCGAGCAGTACTTC. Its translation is CSASRASGMVSEQYF.

CDR3 bases: TGTGCCACCGGACAGGGCAGTGCCGGGGAGCTGTTTTTT. As protein: CATGQGSAGELFF. The rearrangement joins TRBV24-1 to TRBJ2-2; 8 bases are shared with TRBD1. CDR1 KGHDR and CDR2 SFDVKD come from the germline V gene. This CDR3 contains 13 residues. With V trimmed by 9 bases and J by 6 bases, 5 bases remained unmatched.

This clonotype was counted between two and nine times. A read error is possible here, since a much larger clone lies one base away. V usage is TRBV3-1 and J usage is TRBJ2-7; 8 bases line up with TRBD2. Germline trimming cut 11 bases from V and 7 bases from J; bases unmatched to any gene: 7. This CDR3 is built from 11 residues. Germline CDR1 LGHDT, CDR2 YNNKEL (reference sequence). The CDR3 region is CAGRRGGEQYF. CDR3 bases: TGTGCCGGCCGACGGGGGGGGGAGCAGTACTTC.

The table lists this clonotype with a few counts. CDR3 in amino acids: CATSRDGATGELFF. CDR3 nucleotides: TGTGCCACCAGCAGAGATGGGGCCACCGGGGAGCTGTTTTTT. The rearrangement joins TRBV15 to TRBJ2-2; TRBD1 might be the D (5 bases). With 0 bases removed from V and 4 bases from J, the gap between germline ends came to 6 bases. The CDR3 is made up of 14 amino acids. CDR1 and CDR2 from the germline V gene are LNHNV and YYDKDF (reference sequence).

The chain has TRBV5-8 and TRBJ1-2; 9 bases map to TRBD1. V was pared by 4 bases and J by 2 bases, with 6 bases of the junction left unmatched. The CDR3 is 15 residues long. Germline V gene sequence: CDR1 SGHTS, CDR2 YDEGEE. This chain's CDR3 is CASSTYGQGNYGYTF. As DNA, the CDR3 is TGTGCCAGCAGCACCTACGGACAGGGGAACTATGGCTACACCTTC.